Listed below are T cell receptor beta chains from one sample, sequenced in a study of T cells in localized non-small cell lung cancer. The table came from immunoSEQ multiplex PCR; TCRdb's copy has only in-frame clones and leaves some out. Of more than 1,400 clones in the sample, 20% were seen once. Specimen: normal lung tissue next to the tumor, collected before any cancer treatment. The receptors stem from a woman aged 35 to 75 with stage II lung adenocarcinoma. The CDR3 runs from the conserved cysteine through the conserved F or W. The D gene is left open where the match is weak. Size is omitted from some rows. Given values are once, few, many or a class for expanded clones.

V: TRBV10-1
J: TRBJ1-1
D: -
size: -
CDR3: CASSESTGWGGNTEAFF
DNA: TGCGCCAGCAGTGAGTCGACCGGGTGGGGGGGGAACACTGAAGCTTTCTTT

V: TRBV9
J: TRBJ1-3
D: -
size: few
CDR3: CASRGDGNTIYF
DNA: TGTGCCAGCAGGGGGGACGGAAACACCATATATTTT

V: TRBV11-3
J: TRBJ2-4
D: -
size: -
CDR3: CASSLLQGRAGSYF
DNA: TGTGCCAGCAGCTTGCTCCAGGGGCGAGCCGGATCTTACTTC

V: TRBV6-8
J: TRBJ2-1
D: -
size: -
CDR3: CASSTDPSHEQFF
DNA: TGTGCCAGCAGTACCGACCCATCCCATGAGCAGTTCTTC

V: TRBV11-3
J: TRBJ1-2
D: TRBD1
size: -
CDR3: CASSTTGGNYGYTF
DNA: TGTGCCAGCAGCACAACAGGGGGTAACTATGGCTACACCTTC

V: TRBV5-1
J: TRBJ1-1
D: -
size: few
CDR3: CASSGSRMNTEAFF
DNA: TGCGCCAGCAGCGGCAGCCGCATGAACACTGAAGCTTTCTTT

V: TRBV4-1
J: TRBJ2-2
D: -
size: medium-sized
CDR3: CASSQDRRNTGELFF
DNA: TGCGCCAGCAGCCAAGATCGACGGAACACCGGGGAGCTGTTTTTT

V: TRBV28
J: TRBJ2-7
D: -
size: -
CDR3: CASSSNSYEQYF
DNA: TGTGCCAGCAGTTCAAACAGCTACGAGCAGTACTTC

V: TRBV28
J: TRBJ1-1
D: -
size: -
CDR3: CASSRRQGASEAFF
DNA: TGTGCCAGCAGCAGGCGCCAGGGAGCCTCTGAAGCTTTCTTT

V: TRBV6-8
J: TRBJ2-3
D: -
size: -
CDR3: CASRIPTDTQYF
DNA: TGTGCCAGCAGGATACCCACAGATACGCAGTATTTT

V: TRBV5-1
J: TRBJ1-1
D: TRBD1
size: -
CDR3: CASSLETGVTEAFF
DNA: TGCGCCAGCAGCTTGGAAACAGGGGTGACTGAAGCTTTCTTT

V: TRBV14
J: TRBJ1-3
D: -
size: few
CDR3: CASSSGARSGNTIYF
DNA: TGTGCCAGCAGCTCTGGCGCCAGGTCTGGAAACACCATATATTTT

V: TRBV28
J: TRBJ1-4
D: -
size: few
CDR3: CASSNRPFFNEKLFF
DNA: TGTGCCAGCAGTAACCGACCCTTCTTTAATGAAAAACTGTTTTTT

V: TRBV11-3
J: TRBJ2-7
D: TRBD1
size: -
CDR3: CASSLVGTGSYEQYF
DNA: TGTGCCAGCAGCTTAGTTGGGACAGGGTCCTACGAGCAGTACTTC

V: TRBV6-8
J: TRBJ2-3
D: -
size: few
CDR3: CATEALNETQYF
DNA: TGTGCCACCGAAGCCTTGAACGAGACGCAGTATTTT

V: TRBV29-1
J: TRBJ2-2
D: -
size: once
CDR3: CSVDIGGTGELFF
DNA: TGCAGCGTTGATATCGGGGGTACCGGGGAGCTGTTTTTT

V: TRBV11-3
J: TRBJ1-1
D: -
size: few
CDR3: CASRLHTGSTEAFF
DNA: TGTGCCAGCAGGTTACATACAGGGTCGACTGAAGCTTTCTTT

V: TRBV11-3
J: TRBJ2-3
D: TRBD2
size: -
CDR3: CASSLGDYTADTQYF
DNA: TGTGCCAGCAGCTTAGGGGACTACACCGCAGATACGCAGTATTTT

V: TRBV7-8
J: TRBJ2-1
D: -
size: -
CDR3: CASSRGTWNEQFF
DNA: TGTGCCAGCAGCAGAGGGACGTGGAATGAGCAGTTCTTC

V: TRBV11-3
J: TRBJ2-2
D: -
size: -
CDR3: CASSLGPFNTGELFF
DNA: TGTGCCAGCAGCTTAGGGCCATTCAACACCGGGGAGCTGTTTTTT

V: TRBV16
J: TRBJ1-2
D: -
size: -
CDR3: CASSLNQGTGYTF
DNA: TGTGCCAGCAGCCTAAATCAGGGCACAGGCTACACCTTC

V: TRBV6-8
J: TRBJ2-2
D: TRBD1
size: -
CDR3: CASGTGVGELFF
DNA: TGTGCCAGCGGGACAGGGGTTGGGGAGCTGTTTTTT

V: TRBV29-1
J: TRBJ2-1
D: -
size: few
CDR3: CSVIGASIRNEQFF
DNA: TGCAGCGTCATAGGGGCGTCAATTCGTAATGAGCAGTTCTTC

V: TRBV10-3
J: TRBJ2-7
D: TRBD1
size: few
CDR3: CAISEGPAGGAYEQYF
DNA: TGTGCCATCAGTGAGGGACCGGCAGGGGGAGCCTACGAGCAGTACTTC

V: TRBV14
J: TRBJ2-7
D: -
size: large
CDR3: CASSQDRRYEQYF
DNA: TGTGCCAGCAGCCAAGATAGGAGGTACGAGCAGTACTTC

V: TRBV6-8
J: TRBJ1-1
D: -
size: few
CDR3: CASKTYDRLNTEAFF
DNA: TGTGCCAGCAAAACATATGACAGACTGAACACTGAAGCTTTCTTT

V: TRBV28
J: TRBJ2-6
D: TRBD1
size: -
CDR3: CASVATGGTPTGANVLTF
DNA: TGTGCCAGCGTCGCGACAGGGGGCACTCCAACTGGGGCCAACGTCCTGACTTTC

V: TRBV6-8
J: TRBJ2-5
D: TRBD1
size: -
CDR3: CASSYRTGAQETQYF
DNA: TGTGCCAGCAGTTATCGGACAGGGGCTCAAGAGACCCAGTACTTC

V: TRBV11-3
J: TRBJ2-7
D: TRBD2
size: medium-sized
CDR3: CASSIRGGSSYEQYF
DNA: TGTGCCAGCAGTATTAGAGGCGGGAGCTCCTACGAGCAGTACTTC